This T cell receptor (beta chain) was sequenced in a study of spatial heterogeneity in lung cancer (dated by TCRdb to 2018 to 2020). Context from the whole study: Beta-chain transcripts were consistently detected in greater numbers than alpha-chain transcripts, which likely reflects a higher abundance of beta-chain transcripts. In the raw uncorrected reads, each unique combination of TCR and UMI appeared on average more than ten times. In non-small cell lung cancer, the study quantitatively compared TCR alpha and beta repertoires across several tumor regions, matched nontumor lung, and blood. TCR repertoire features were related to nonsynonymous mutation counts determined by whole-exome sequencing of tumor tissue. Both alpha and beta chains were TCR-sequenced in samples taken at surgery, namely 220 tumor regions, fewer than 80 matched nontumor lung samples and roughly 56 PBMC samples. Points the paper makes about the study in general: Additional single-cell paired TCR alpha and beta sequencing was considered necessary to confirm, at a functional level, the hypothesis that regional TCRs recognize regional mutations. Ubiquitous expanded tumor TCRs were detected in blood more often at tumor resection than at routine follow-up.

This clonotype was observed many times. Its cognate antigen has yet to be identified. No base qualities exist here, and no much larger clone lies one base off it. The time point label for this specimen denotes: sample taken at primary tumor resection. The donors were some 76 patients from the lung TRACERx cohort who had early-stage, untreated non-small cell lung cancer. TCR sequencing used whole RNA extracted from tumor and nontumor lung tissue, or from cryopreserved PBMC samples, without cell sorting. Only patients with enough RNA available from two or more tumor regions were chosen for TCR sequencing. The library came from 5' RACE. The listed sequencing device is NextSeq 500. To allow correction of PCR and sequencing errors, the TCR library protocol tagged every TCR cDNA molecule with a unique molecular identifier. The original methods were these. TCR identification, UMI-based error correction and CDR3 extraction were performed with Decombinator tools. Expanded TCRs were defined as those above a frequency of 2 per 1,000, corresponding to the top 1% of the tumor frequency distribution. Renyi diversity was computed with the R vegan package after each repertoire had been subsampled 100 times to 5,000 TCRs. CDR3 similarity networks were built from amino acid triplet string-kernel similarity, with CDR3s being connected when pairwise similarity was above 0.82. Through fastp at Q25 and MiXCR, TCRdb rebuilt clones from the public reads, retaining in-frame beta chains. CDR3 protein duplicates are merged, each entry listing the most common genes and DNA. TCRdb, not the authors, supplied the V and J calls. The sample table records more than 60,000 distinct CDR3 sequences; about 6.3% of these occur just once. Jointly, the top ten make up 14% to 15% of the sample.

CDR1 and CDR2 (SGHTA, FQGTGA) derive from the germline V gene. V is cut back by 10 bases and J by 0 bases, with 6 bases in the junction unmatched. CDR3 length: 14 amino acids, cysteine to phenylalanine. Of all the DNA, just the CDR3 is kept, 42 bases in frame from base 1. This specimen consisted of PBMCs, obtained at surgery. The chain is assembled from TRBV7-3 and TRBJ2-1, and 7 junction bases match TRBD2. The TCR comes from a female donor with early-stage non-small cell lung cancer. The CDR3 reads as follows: CATGVAGSYNEQFF. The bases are TGTGCCACCGGGGTAGCGGGCTCCTACAATGAGCAGTTCTTC.